These 18 T cell receptor beta chains originate from one sample sequenced in a study of cytomegalovirus exposure and HLA in healthy donors. PCR used 60 Vbeta primers and 13 Jbeta primers. Measured with immunoSEQ multiplex PCR; TCRdb has only the in-frame clones, and not every one. The sample spans about 160,000 clones; the ten largest clones claim 1.3%. Input material: PBMCs. These receptors were collected from a woman aged 60 to 75 in good health and CMV-seronegative.

The chain has TRBV5-1 and TRBJ2-3, with D unclear. CDR1 and CDR2 from the germline V gene are SGHRS and YFSETQ. Trimming removed 4 bases from V and 4 bases from J, with 16 bases in between. The CDR3 spans 15 residues. CDR3 nucleotides: TGCGCCAGCAGCCCCCCCCTTATGGGCGCAGATACGCAGTATTTT. Protein: CASSPPLMGADTQYF.

This chain uses TRBV7-6 with TRBJ2-7; 7 bases are shared with TRBD1. Germline V gives CDR1 SGHVS, CDR2 FNYEAQ. The CDR3 length is 14 residues. V lost 0 bases and J lost 3; bases outside the gene matches: 2. This CDR3 reads CASSLARQGYEQYF. The CDR3 DNA sequence: TGTGCCAGCAGCTTAGCCAGACAGGGCTACGAGCAGTACTTC.

The chain has TRBV7-2 and TRBJ2-3, with TRBD2 as a possible D gene (6 bases). The germline V and J ends were trimmed by 1 base and 4 bases, with 15 bases remaining between them. The CDR3 spans 16 residues. Germline CDR1 SGHTA, CDR2 FQGNSA. CDR3 loop: CASSLVPPGGADTQYF. DNA of the CDR3: TGTGCCAGCAGCTTAGTACCTCCCGGGGGTGCAGATACGCAGTATTTT.

The genes are TRBV5-1 and TRBJ2-7; tentative D call: TRBD1 (6 bases). V shed 0 bases and J shed 2 bases, with 12 bases lying between them. The CDR3 is made up of 15 amino acids. Germline-derived CDR1 and CDR2 are SGHRS and YFSETQ. CDR3 sequence: CASSLASGTPYEQYF. The DNA of the CDR3 is TGCGCCAGCAGCTTGGCTTCCGGGACACCCTACGAGCAGTACTTC.

The V gene is TRBV27, the J gene TRBJ1-1; D is ambiguous. Trimming removed 8 bases at V and 0 bases at J, with 10 bases between. Germline CDR1 is MNHEY and CDR2 is SMNVEV (reference sequence). The CDR3 contains 13 residues. CDR3: CASGPEVNTEAFF. The DNA of the CDR3 is TGTGCCAGCGGGCCCGAAGTGAACACTGAAGCTTTCTTT.

J is TRBJ2-7 and V is TRBV15, with D perhaps TRBD2 (5 bases). Germline V CDR1 and CDR2: LNHNV, YYDKDF (reference sequence). CDR3 length: 13 amino acids. Trimming shortened V by 5 bases and J by 5 bases, and 13 bases separated the two germline ends. The CDR3 loop is CATSFRVRDEQYF. The CDR3 nucleotides read TGTGCCACCAGCTTCCGCGTGAGGGACGAGCAGTACTTC.

CDR3 protein: CASSPGRGPYEQYF. CDR3 DNA sequence: TGTGCCAGCTCCCCTGGCAGGGGCCCCTACGAGCAGTACTTC. The chain carries TRBV18 and TRBJ2-7; tentatively, D is TRBD1 (6 bases). There are 14 residues in the CDR3. Germline V CDR1 and CDR2: KGHSH, LQKENI. V was trimmed by 6 bases and J by 2 bases, leaving 14 bases between them.

The V and J genes are TRBV5-6 and TRBJ2-6; TRBD1 might be the D (5 bases). CDR1 is SGHDT, CDR2 YYEEEE, per germline. This CDR3 has 17 amino acids. Trimming left V 2 bases short and J 2 bases short, with 14 bases between. The CDR3 reads CASSFVLWGPGANVLTF. Here the CDR3 DNA reads TGTGCCAGCAGCTTCGTTCTCTGGGGCCCTGGGGCCAACGTCCTGACTTTC.

The chain combines TRBV7-2 with TRBJ2-6; no reliable D call. Trimming shortened V by 7 bases and J by 2 bases, and 6 bases separated the two germline ends. The CDR3 is 13 amino acids. Germline V gene data show CDR1 as SGHTA and CDR2 as FQGNSA. The CDR3 sequence is CASTQTGANVLTF. The CDR3 bases are TGTGCCAGCACCCAAACTGGGGCCAACGTCCTGACTTTC.

J is TRBJ2-7 and V is TRBV19; no reliable D call. Trimming cost V 4 bases and J 2 bases, with 12 bases left between them. Germline values: CDR1 LNHDA, CDR2 SQIVND (reference sequence). The CDR3 has 14 amino acids. The CDR3 loop is CASSTLLSPYEQYF. CDR3 coding DNA: TGTGCCAGTAGTACCCTCCTCTCTCCCTACGAGCAGTACTTC.

J is TRBJ2-7 and V is TRBV6-1; 8 bases line up with TRBD1. Germline loops: CDR1 MNHNS, CDR2 SASEGT. This CDR3 is 14 amino acids long. V lost 8 bases, J lost 0 bases, and 6 bases stayed unmatched. CDR3 loop: CASHRDRNSYEQYF. The CDR3 region has the DNA TGTGCCAGCCACCGGGACAGGAACTCCTACGAGCAGTACTTC.

This chain connects TRBV19 to TRBJ1-5; perhaps TRBD1 as D (5 bases). The CDR3 spans 14 residues. Trimming removed 7 bases from V and 3 bases from J, with 13 bases in between. Per germline, CDR1 LNHDA and CDR2 SQIVND (reference sequence). The CDR3 here is CASTNRDYNQPQHF. CDR3 sequence (DNA): TGTGCCAGTACCAACCGGGACTACAATCAGCCCCAGCATTTT.

This chain links TRBV5-1 with TRBJ1-3, with D possibly being TRBD1 (5 bases). This CDR3 comprises 13 residues. The germline CDR1 and CDR2 sequences are SGHRS and YFSETQ. V lost 4 bases to trimming and J lost 9 bases, with 14 bases between them. CDR3 loop: CASSLSGVSTIYF. CDR3 nucleotide sequence: TGCGCCAGCAGCCTGTCGGGGGTGAGCACCATATATTTT.

The V gene is TRBV6-4, the J gene TRBJ1-2; D gene uncertain. The CDR3 is made up of 14 amino acids. Germline V gene lookup returns CDR1 MRHNA and CDR2 SNTAGT. V dropped 5 bases and J dropped 0 bases, with 10 bases sitting between them. The CDR3 nucleotides read TGTGCCAGCAGTCTCTCCAGTACTAACTATGGCTACACCTTC. Its protein product is CASSLSSTNYGYTF.

The chain is built from TRBV19 and TRBJ1-1; D is possibly TRBD1 (5 bases). V was shortened by 5 bases and J by 6 bases, with 16 bases between the two germline ends. Per the germline V gene, CDR1 is LNHDA and CDR2 is SQIVND (reference sequence). The CDR3 loop spans 14 amino acids. The CDR3 nucleotides are TGTGCCAGTAGTCCACATCGGGGGTTCGCTGAAGCTTTCTTT. As protein: CASSPHRGFAEAFF.

This sequence joins TRBV9 and TRBJ2-3; 13 bases match TRBD2. Germline loops: CDR1 SGDLS, CDR2 YYNGEE. Trimming cost V 4 bases and J 2 bases; bases outside gene matches: 10. The CDR3 contains 18 residues. This CDR3 is CASSITGTSGADTDTQYF. CDR3 DNA: TGTGCCAGCAGCATTACCGGGACTAGCGGGGCAGACACAGATACGCAGTATTTT.

The chain couples TRBV29-1 to TRBJ2-4; D may be TRBD2 (5 bases). CDR3 length: 14 residues. CDR1 is SQVTM, CDR2 ANQGSEA, per germline. Trimming took off 4 bases at V and 0 bases at J, with 10 bases between the two ends. The CDR3, as DNA: TGCAGCGTTGCCGGGGTGCTAGCCAAAAACATTCAGTACTTC. It codes for CSVAGVLAKNIQYF.

The V gene is TRBV7-2, the J gene TRBJ2-1; D ambiguous. This CDR3 is built from 14 residues. Germline V lookup: CDR1 SGHTA, CDR2 FQGNSA. Deletions cut 1 base from V and 9 bases from J, with 13 bases between. CDR3 nucleotide sequence: TGTGCCAGCAGCTTAGGACTCGCTGTCGGTGAGCAGTTCTTC. This encodes CASSLGLAVGEQFF.